This TCR beta chain was captured in a study of CD8 T cells in ankylosing spondylitis. Whole-study findings and limits: Seven or eight highly homologous variants made up a TCR beta motif, and this motif appeared characteristic of ankylosing spondylitis blood.

The table lists this clonotype with a few counts. Its antigen is not known. Using its own MiXCR run on the 5' RACE reads, TCRdb lists one record per CDR3 protein. The sample has 30,000 to 45,000 distinct CDR3 sequences, roughly 12% seen once; the top ten hold about a third. The CDR3 runs to 17 residues. Germline V gene sequence: CDR1 MNHEY, CDR2 SMNVEV (reference sequence). J gave up 3 bases and V 4 bases, and 15 bases lay outside the gene matches. The specimen was synovial fluid, either unsorted or a sorted T cell fraction (not recorded which). The rearrangement links TRBV27 to TRBJ2-7; 7 bases agree with TRBD1. The clonotype comes from a male donor with ankylosing spondylitis. The CDR3 DNA is TGTGCCAGCAGTTCTTACGGACAGGCAAGGATAGGCTACGAGCAGTACTTC. As protein: CASSSYGQARIGYEQYF.